This entry lists 3 T cell receptor beta chains sequenced from one sample in a study of T cells after yellow fever vaccination. TCRdb reprocessed the 5' RACE reads with MiXCR, giving one entry per CDR3 protein. The table has a few hundred thousand distinct CDR3 sequences, approximately 9% seen once; the top ten hold under 20%. The sequences come from PBMCs, collected on the day of the first yellow fever vaccination. The receptors come from a man aged 18 to 35 who received the YFV17D yellow fever vaccine.

The chain carries TRBV3-1 and TRBJ1-2; D not resolved. The CDR3 is 15 amino acids. Deletions cut 1 base from V and 2 bases from J, with 11 bases between. The germline gives CDR1 LGHDT, CDR2 YNNKEL (reference sequence). The CDR3 DNA reads TGTGCCAGCAGCCAAGTCCCGGGTATAAACTATGGCTACACCTTC. Protein sequence: CASSQVPGINYGYTF.

This clonotype was seen more than once but under ten times. The chain has TRBV18 and TRBJ1-1, with 7 bases identical to TRBD1. From germline, CDR1 is KGHSH and CDR2 LQKENI. The trim removed 5 bases at V and 8 bases at J, leaving 11 bases unmatched. The CDR3 has 14 amino acids. In DNA, the CDR3 is TGTGCCAGCTCATTGACGGAGGGGACAGTCGAAGCTTTCTTT. Its protein product is CASSLTEGTVEAFF.

This clonotype turned up a few times. The chain links TRBV10-1 to TRBJ1-6; D uncertain. V lost 3 bases and J 6 bases, leaving 3 bases between the germline ends. The CDR3 length is 12 residues. The germline CDR1 and CDR2 sequences are WNHNN and SYGVQD (reference sequence). This CDR3 is CASSDPNSPLHF. The CDR3 DNA follows: TGCGCCAGCAGTGACCCTAATTCACCCCTCCACTTT.